This T cell receptor beta chain comes out of a study of sequential checkpoint blockade in melanoma. Looking at the study overall: Randomization was 1:1 between first-line nivolumab→ipilimumab and ipilimumab→nivolumab. Each arm's sequence ended with maintenance nivolumab.

V lost 7 bases and J 3 bases, leaving 15 bases between the germline ends. This CDR3 has 14 residues. CDR1 is SNHLY and CDR2 is FYNNEI in the germline V gene. Sequencing used immunoSEQ multiplex PCR; TCRdb keeps in-frame clones, though not all of them. This sample has under 25,000 clones, with over 70% found just once. The treatment is: randomized to nivolumab then ipilimumab (arm A) or the reverse (arm B). Patients had received no earlier DNA-damaging chemotherapy. From thawed PBMCs, live CD3+CD8+ cells negative for CD19 and CD56 were sorted. The sequencing used CD8+ T cells sorted from blood (inferred from file names), collected from a patient given nivolumab and ipilimumab in sequence. The genes are TRBV2 and TRBJ1-1; D possibly corresponds to TRBD1 (5 bases). The clonotype originates from a human donor with melanoma. The CDR3 region has the DNA TGTGCCAGCAAGGTGGGAGGGGACTACACTGAAGCTTTCTTT. Its translation: CASKVGGDYTEAFF.